The 23 T cell receptor beta chains in this list originate from one sample, sequenced in a study of post-analysis software for immune sequencing data. Findings and limits, study-wide: Elevated frequency relative to controls characterized four or five TRBV segments in patients, TRBV5-6, TRBV5-1 and TRBV20-1 among them.

These receptors have no identified antigens. Presence of unique molecular identifiers characterized the TCR beta cDNA libraries. MiXCR, applied by TCRdb to the PCR reads, yields one record per CDR3 protein. The data contain hundreds of thousands of distinct CDR3 sequences, more than 50% of them singletons. Material for sequencing was blood. Receptors were obtained from a girl aged 2 to 10 with multiple sclerosis.

This clonotype was picked up a small number of times. The chain is built from TRBV28 and TRBJ2-7; TRBD1 aligns across 10 bases. The length of the CDR3 is 15 residues. Germline trimming cut 2 bases from V and 6 bases from J; bases unmatched to any gene: 7. The germline V gene encodes CDR1 MDHEN and CDR2 SYDVKM. The CDR3 DNA follows: TGTGCCAGCAGTTTACCCGGGACAGGGGTCCCCGAGCAGTACTTC. It codes for CASSLPGTGVPEQYF.

The chain uses TRBV3-1 and TRBJ2-5; weak D call: TRBD1 (6 bases). This CDR3 is built from 14 residues. Germline values: CDR1 LGHDT, CDR2 YNNKEL (reference sequence). Trimming took 6 bases from V and 1 from J, leaving 12 bases between them. The CDR3 region has the DNA TGTGCCAGCAGTCCCAGGGGAAGCCAAGAGACCCAGTACTTC. It specifies CASSPRGSQETQYF.

The rearrangement uses TRBV5-5 and TRBJ2-3; perhaps TRBD2 as D (6 bases). V was cut by 3 bases and J by 0 bases, with 17 bases left in between. This CDR3 region has 17 residues. Germline V gene lookup returns CDR1 SGHKS and CDR2 YYEKEE (reference sequence). DNA for the CDR3: TGTGCCAGCAGCTACCGATCGACTAGACTGAGCACAGATACGCAGTATTTT. Protein sequence: CASSYRSTRLSTDTQYF.

This clonotype was observed a few times. The CDR3 sequence: CASSITSGGSTDTQYF. The CDR3 coding sequence is TGTGCCAGCAGCATTACTAGCGGGGGTAGCACAGATACGCAGTATTTT. The rearrangement links TRBV7-6 to TRBJ2-3, with TRBD2 matching over 11 bases. Germline V gives CDR1 SGHVS, CDR2 FNYEAQ. The CDR3 extends over 16 amino acids. V lost 5 bases and J lost 0; bases outside the gene matches: 4.

The chain couples TRBV27 to TRBJ2-5; a weak D match, TRBD2 (5 bases). CDR3 length: 13 amino acids. The germline V gene has CDR1 MNHEY and CDR2 SMNVEV (reference sequence). Between the trimmed V and J ends, which lost 8 bases and 2 bases, there was a span of 12 bases. The CDR3 coding sequence is TGTGCCAGCGCACTGACGGGGCAAGAGACCCAGTACTTC. Residues: CASALTGQETQYF.

The rearrangement links TRBV12-3 or TRBV12-4 to TRBJ1-5; weak D call: TRBD1 (6 bases). CDR3 length: 15 residues. The ends were cut back, 7 bases at V and 7 bases at J, with 20 bases in the middle. In nucleotides, the CDR3 is TGTGCCAGCACCTCCGGGACACCCGGAAAACAGCCCCAGCATTTT. It codes for CASTSGTPGKQPQHF.

The rearrangement joins TRBV20-1 to TRBJ2-5; 7 bases match TRBD2. Trimming cost V 6 bases and J 9 bases; bases outside gene matches: 19. Per germline, CDR1 DFQATT and CDR2 SNEGSKA (reference sequence). The CDR3 runs 15 residues. The CDR3 sequence: CSAISGSGRGEAQYF. CDR3 sequence (DNA): TGCAGTGCCATCTCTGGGAGCGGCCGGGGGGAGGCCCAGTACTTC.

The V and J genes are TRBV6-6 and TRBJ1-5, with 9 bases lining up with TRBD1. The CDR3 is 17 residues long. The ends lost 8 bases at V and 1 base at J; junction bases unmatched: 12. Germline lookup yields CDR1 MNHNY and CDR2 SVGAGI (reference sequence). The CDR3 DNA is TGTGCCAGCGGTACAGGGGGCTTAGGGGCCAGCAATCAGCCCCAGCATTTT. It is translated as CASGTGGLGASNQPQHF.

The gene calls are TRBV12-3 or TRBV12-4 and TRBJ2-3, with D possibly called TRBD1 or TRBD2 (5 bases each). V was pared by 2 bases and J by 4 bases, with 16 bases between. This CDR3 is 16 amino acids long. The CDR3 here is CASSLLGTLSADTQYF. CDR3 sequence (DNA): TGTGCCAGCAGTTTATTGGGGACCCTGAGCGCAGATACGCAGTATTTT.

The chain joins TRBV18 to TRBJ1-2; D gene uncertain. V was shortened by 0 bases and J by 4 bases, with 15 bases between the two germline ends. This CDR3 is 16 amino acids long. Germline V CDR1 and CDR2: KGHSH, LQKENI. CDR3 sequence reads: CASSPPSGSLRYGYTF. Written as DNA, the CDR3 is TGTGCCAGCTCACCACCGTCGGGGAGTTTGCGCTATGGCTACACCTTC.

This clonotype was observed a handful of times. The chain couples TRBV29-1 to TRBJ1-4; 7 positions match TRBD1. The V gene's germline CDR1 is SQVTM and CDR2 ANQGSEA. The V and J ends lost 7 bases and 5 bases, in that order; junction bases with no gene match: 7. This CDR3 region has 13 residues. DNA for the CDR3: TGCAGCGCCGGGACAGTATTCAATGAAAAACTGTTTTTT. Translating gives CSAGTVFNEKLFF.

The rearrangement links TRBV20-1 to TRBJ2-3; D not certain. Germline CDR1 DFQATT, CDR2 SNEGSKA (reference sequence). The germline V and J ends were trimmed by 3 bases and 0 bases, with 10 bases remaining between them. The CDR3 has 14 residues. The CDR3 DNA follows: TGCAGTGCTAGGGGCGGCTGGAGCACAGATACGCAGTATTTT. This translates into CSARGGWSTDTQYF.

The chain is built from TRBV4-3 and TRBJ1-4, with 7 nucleotides matching TRBD1. CDR3 length equals 18 residues. Germline CDR1 LGHNA, CDR2 YSLEER. Trimming cost V 0 bases and J 10 bases; bases outside gene matches: 17. The CDR3 is CASSQDGNTGEADGKLFF. The CDR3 DNA reads TGCGCCAGCAGCCAAGATGGGAATACAGGGGAAGCGGATGGAAAACTGTTTTTT.

This rearrangement joins TRBV29-1 to TRBJ1-1; D is perhaps TRBD1 (6 bases). Germline V lookup: CDR1 SQVTM, CDR2 ANQGSEA. V was trimmed by 2 bases and J by 2 bases, leaving 18 bases between them. CDR3 length: 16 amino acids. Here the CDR3 reads CSVEFSQGLVNTEAFF. The CDR3 DNA sequence: TGCAGCGTTGAATTTAGTCAGGGGCTGGTTAACACTGAAGCTTTCTTT.

The rearrangement uses TRBV7-2 and TRBJ2-3; D is perhaps TRBD1 (5 bases). CDR1 and CDR2 from the germline V gene are SGHTA and FQGNSA. V was cut by 0 bases and J by 5 bases, with 9 bases left in between. The CDR3 spans 14 residues. The CDR3 region has the DNA TGTGCCAGCAGCTTAGCCAGGACACGAGATACGCAGTATTTT. Translating it yields CASSLARTRDTQYF.

This clonotype showed up just a few times. The chain joins TRBV7-2 to TRBJ2-5; 7 bases agree with TRBD1. CDR3 size: 14 residues. Germline-derived CDR1 and CDR2 are SGHTA and FQGNSA. V gave up 3 bases and J gave up 2 bases; unmatched junction bases: 3. CDR3 loop: CASSLMGQQETQYF. The CDR3 DNA follows: TGTGCCAGCAGCTTGATGGGACAGCAAGAGACCCAGTACTTC.

This clonotype was counted only a few times. CDR3 nucleotide sequence: TGTGCCAGCAACACAGCGGGATCTAGCTCCTACAATGAGCAGTTCTTC. Its protein is CASNTAGSSSYNEQFF. The rearrangement joins TRBV3-1 to TRBJ2-1, with 7 bases matching TRBD2. J lost 0 bases, V lost 7 bases, and 9 bases had no gene match. Germline CDR1 LGHDT, CDR2 YNNKEL (reference sequence). This CDR3 is built from 16 residues.

The rearrangement uses TRBV9 and TRBJ2-1, with TRBD2 identical over 9 bases. Germline trimming cut 6 bases from V and 10 bases from J; bases unmatched to any gene: 14. CDR3 length: 15 residues. Germline values: CDR1 SGDLS, CDR2 YYNGEE. Here the CDR3 reads CASTAAGGNPKEQFF. DNA of the CDR3: TGTGCCAGCACCGCAGCGGGAGGAAATCCAAAGGAGCAGTTCTTC.

This clonotype is a singleton in its sample. The chain uses TRBV27 and TRBJ2-7, with a tentative D call TRBD1 (6 bases). The ends were cut back, 10 bases at V and 4 bases at J, with 20 bases in the middle. The CDR3 has 14 amino acids. Per germline, CDR1 MNHEY and CDR2 SMNVEV (reference sequence). In DNA, the CDR3 is TGTGCCACCAGACGGGACAACTCCCCTTACGAGCAGTACTTC. Encoded protein: CATRRDNSPYEQYF.

This sequence joins TRBV12-3 or TRBV12-4 and TRBJ1-2; perhaps TRBD1 as D (5 bases). The CDR3 sequence is 15 residues long. The ends were cut back, 3 bases at V and 7 bases at J, with 18 bases in the middle. The CDR3 protein is CASSLSRSGNGGYTF. In DNA form, the CDR3 reads TGTGCCAGCAGTTTGTCCCGCTCAGGGAACGGTGGCTACACCTTC.

The CDR3 is CASSTSTGRTYEQYF. The CDR3 DNA is TGTGCCAGCAGCACTTCGACAGGGAGGACCTACGAGCAGTACTTC. The rearrangement joins TRBV9 to TRBJ2-7; D possibly corresponds to TRBD1 (7 bases). Between the trimmed V and J ends, which lost 4 bases and 2 bases, there was a span of 16 bases. Germline CDR1 reads SGDLS; CDR2 reads YYNGEE. The CDR3 extends over 15 amino acids.

This chain joins TRBV20-1 and TRBJ2-1; TRBD2 matches 14 bases. In germline, CDR1 is DFQATT, CDR2 SNEGSKA (reference sequence). V shed 6 bases, J shed 0 bases, and the junction held 13 bases outside the gene matches. The length of the CDR3 is 19 residues. DNA of the CDR3: TGCAGTGCAAAAGCCCGGACTAGCGGGGGGTTGAGCTCCTACAATGAGCAGTTCTTC. Amino acid sequence: CSAKARTSGGLSSYNEQFF.

Concerning this clonotype itself: One junction end disagrees with the germline gene, perhaps due to a read error. The gene calls are TRBV20-1 and TRBJ2-2, with 10 bases identical to TRBD1. Germline V gene sequence: CDR1 DFQATT, CDR2 SNEGSKA (reference sequence). This CDR3 has 13 amino acids. The CDR3 region has the DNA TGCAGTGCTAGGACAGGGGGCGGCGGGGAGCTGTGTTTT. Its translation is CSARTGGGGELCF.